This paragraph covers one T cell receptor beta chain sequence. These data originate in a study of patients and donors after allogeneic stem cell transplantation. V lost 5 bases and J lost 3, with 8 bases in between. The germline V gene encodes CDR1 SGHRS and CDR2 YFSETQ. The CDR3 is 12 residues long. Each CDR3 protein is one row after TCRdb ran MiXCR on the RT-PCR reads. The data show fewer than 500,000 distinct CDR3 sequences, with around 15% seen just once and less than 8% held by the top ten. The chain carries TRBV5-1 and TRBJ1-2; D ambiguous. The material sequenced was blood, either unsorted or a sorted T cell fraction (not recorded which). The TCR comes from a human donor who was either an allogeneic HSCT recipient or a stem cell or donor lymphocyte infusion donor (not recorded which). It is not recorded whose cells these are; they may come from a transplant donor. CDR3 nucleotides: TGCGCCAGCAGTAACGAAGACTATGGCTACACCTTC. Its translation is CASSNEDYGYTF. The full variable domain, rest sourced from reference TRBV5-1 and TRBJ1-2, is KAGVTQTPRYLIKTRGQQVTLSCSPISGHRSVSWYQQTPGQGLQFLFEYFSETQRNKGNFPGRFSGRQFSNSRSEMNVSTLELGDSALYLCASSNEDYGYTFGSGTRLTVV.